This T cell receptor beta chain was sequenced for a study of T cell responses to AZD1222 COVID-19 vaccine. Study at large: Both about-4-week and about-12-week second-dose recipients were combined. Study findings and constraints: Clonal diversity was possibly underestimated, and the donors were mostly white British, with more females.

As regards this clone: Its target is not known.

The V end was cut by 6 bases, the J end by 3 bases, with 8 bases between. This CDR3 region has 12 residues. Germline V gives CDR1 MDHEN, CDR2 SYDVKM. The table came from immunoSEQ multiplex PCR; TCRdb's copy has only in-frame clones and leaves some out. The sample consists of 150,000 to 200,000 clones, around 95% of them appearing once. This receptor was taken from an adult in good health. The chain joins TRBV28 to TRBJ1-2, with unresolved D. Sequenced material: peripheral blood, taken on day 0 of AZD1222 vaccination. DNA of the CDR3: TGTGCCAGCAGCCCATGGGACTATGGCTACACCTTC. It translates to CASSPWDYGYTF.